The clone carrying this T cell receptor (beta chain) has just a few counts. This CDR3 is 14 amino acids long. CDR1 SGHNT and CDR2 YYREEE come from the germline V gene (reference sequence). The V gene lost 4 bases and the J gene lost 3 bases, with 14 bases spanning the gap. Assay: immunoSEQ multiplex PCR; the TCRdb copy retains only in-frame clones and omits some. The sample has about 2.1 million clones, about 92% seen once; the top ten hold around 1.7%. CD8 cells regarded as naive lacked CD45RO, were positively chosen for CCR7, and omitted terminally differentiated effector memory CD45RA+ cells. This sample was taken from a study of shared clonotypes between healthy human individuals.

Sequenced: naive CD8+ T cells from PBMCs. This TCR was recovered from a man aged 18-30 years in good health. Some clones in this sample may be carry-over from other donors' samples. The rearrangement links TRBV5-4 to TRBJ2-7; TRBD1 might be the D (6 bases). In nucleotides, the CDR3 is TGTGCCAGCAGCCTAGAACCGGACAGCTACGAGCAGTACTTC. Translating it yields CASSLEPDSYEQYF.